This T cell receptor beta chain was documented in a study of cytomegalovirus exposure and HLA in healthy donors. Study results and limitations: The tendency of first-cohort TCR clusters to co-occur in the 90 to 150 validation repertoires emerged from a later analysis.

In germline, CDR1 is MNHNS, CDR2 SASEGT. The CDR3 runs to 15 residues. V lost 7 bases, J lost 2 bases, and 10 bases stayed unmatched. Donors were drawn from the approximately 120-subject validation cohort, separate from the 666-subject first cohort. A word on this clone: The antigen is undetermined.

Libraries were prepared by immunoSEQ multiplex PCR; TCRdb keeps only in-frame clonotypes and omits some of them. This table has roughly 100,000 clones, less than 95% appearing once. V gene TRBV6-1 combines with J gene TRBJ1-1, with 7 bases aligning to TRBD1. Sequencing input: PBMCs. The clonotype was recovered from a woman under 30 in good health and CMV-seronegative. The CDR3 sequence: CASTWAGTDNTEAFF. DNA of the CDR3: TGTGCCAGCACATGGGCCGGGACAGATAACACTGAAGCTTTCTTT.